These 23 T cell receptor beta chains originate from one sample sequenced in a study of shared clonotypes between healthy human individuals. Measured with immunoSEQ multiplex PCR; TCRdb has only the in-frame clones, and not every one. This sample has roughly 1,500,000 clones; 98% occur once, and the top ten carry about 0.45%. Material: naive CD4+ T cells sorted from blood. The subset: CD45RA+ positively selected. The receptors come from a man between 25 and 39 years old in good health.

With respect to this clone: At one end the junction does not follow the germline gene, possibly because of a read error. This rearrangement joins TRBV7-2 to TRBJ2-7; 13 bases match TRBD2. In germline, CDR1 is SGHTA, CDR2 FQGNSA. This CDR3 contains 14 residues. DNA for the CDR3: TGTGCCAGCAGCTCGGGACTAGCGGGACGGGCGCCTGGCTTC. Its translation: CASSSGLAGRAPGF.

Points on this clone: Other DNA sequences in this specimen translate into the identical CDR3. The chain joins TRBV11-2 to TRBJ2-3; D possibly corresponds to TRBD2 (6 bases). V was pared by 1 base and J by 0 bases, with 8 bases between. This CDR3 is built from 15 residues. Per germline, CDR1 SGHAT and CDR2 FQNNGV. CDR3 in amino acids: CASSLGRGSTDTQYF. As DNA, the CDR3 is TGTGCCAGCAGCTTAGGACGGGGGAGCACAGATACGCAGTATTTT.

On this clone itself: Other DNA sequences in this sample translate to the same CDR3. This chain uses TRBV28 with TRBJ2-7; D remains unclear. Germline CDR1 is MDHEN and CDR2 is SYDVKM. The CDR3 runs to 10 residues. Trimming cost V 8 bases and J 4 bases, with 6 bases left between them. CDR3 residues: CASGRYEQYF. The CDR3 bases are TGTGCCAGCGGCCGTTACGAGCAGTACTTC.

A single count supports this clone. This chain links TRBV28 with TRBJ1-1; 7 bases align to TRBD1. V lost 10 bases and J lost 2; bases outside the gene matches: 10. The CDR3 has 14 residues. The germline V gene encodes CDR1 MDHEN and CDR2 SYDVKM. For the CDR3, the DNA is TGTGCCACCTTAATCGGGACAGCAAACACTGAAGCTTTCTTT. It yields the protein CATLIGTANTEAFF.

A remark on this clone: The same CDR3 can be traced to other DNA sequences in this sample. The chain links TRBV7-9 to TRBJ2-7; the match to TRBD2 covers 10 bases. Trimming at V came to 1 base and at J to 1 base, leaving 1 base not matched to a gene. The CDR3 totals 15 residues. Germline V gene lookup returns CDR1 SEHNR and CDR2 FQNEAQ (reference sequence). CDR3 sequence: CASSLGAGGSYEQYF. The CDR3 nucleotides read TGTGCCAGCAGCTTAGGAGCGGGAGGGTCCTACGAGCAGTACTTC. The full variable domain, completed using reference TRBV7-9 and TRBJ2-7, is DTGVSQNPRHKITKRGQNVTFRCDPISEHNRLYWYRQTLGQGPEFLTYFQNEAQLEKSRLLSDRFSAERPKGSFSTLEIQRTEQGDSAMYLCASSLGAGGSYEQYFGPGTRLTVT.

CDR3 in amino acids: CASRFLGGAGANVLTF. Written as DNA, the CDR3 is TGTGCCAGTAGGTTTCTTGGAGGGGCTGGGGCCAACGTCCTGACTTTC. This chain links TRBV19 with TRBJ2-6, with TRBD2 as a possible D gene (6 bases). In germline, CDR1 is LNHDA, CDR2 SQIVND (reference sequence). V gave up 6 bases and J gave up 2 bases, with 14 bases separating them. This CDR3 has 16 amino acids.

CDR3 loop: CASSLGQGEVEQYF. Here the CDR3 DNA reads TGCGCCAGCAGCTTGGGACAGGGCGAGGTCGAGCAGTACTTC. V gene TRBV5-1 combines with J gene TRBJ2-7; 7 bases align to TRBD1. Germline V gene lookup returns CDR1 SGHRS and CDR2 YFSETQ. The CDR3 sequence is 14 residues long. V lost 0 bases to trimming and J lost 6 bases; unmatched junction nucleotides: 6.

The chain carries TRBV7-7 and TRBJ2-2; TRBD1 matches at 8 bases. CDR3 length: 15 amino acids. Germline V gene lookup returns CDR1 SSHAT and CDR2 FNYEAQ (reference sequence). Losses at the gene ends were 5 bases for V and 0 bases for J; bases not matched to a gene: 2. The CDR3 is CASSLGQANTGELFF. The DNA for the CDR3 is TGTGCCAGCAGCCTGGGACAGGCGAACACCGGGGAGCTGTTTTTT.

This chain uses TRBV5-4 with TRBJ2-1; 8 bases align to TRBD2. The CDR3 length is 16 residues. Trimming cost V 3 bases and J 2 bases; bases outside gene matches: 7. Germline CDR1 SGHNT, CDR2 YYREEE (reference sequence). The CDR3: CASSSPAGAPYNEQFF. CDR3 bases: TGTGCCAGCAGCTCACCAGCGGGAGCACCCTACAATGAGCAGTTCTTC.

The chain uses TRBV21-1 and TRBJ1-4. TRBV21-1 counts as a pseudogene. The CDR3 is made up of 16 amino acids. In nucleotides, the CDR3 is TGTGCCAGCAGCCCGGGGTGGGGGAACACTAATGAAAAACTGTTTTTT. Translation gives CASSPGWGNTNEKLFF.

V gene TRBV7-9 combines with J gene TRBJ1-1; TRBD1 might be the D (5 bases). The length of the CDR3 is 14 residues. V was pared by 7 bases and J by 1 base, with 13 bases between. Looked up from germline, CDR1 is SEHNR and CDR2 is FQNEAQ (reference sequence). CDR3 region: CASMSSQGNTEAFF. The CDR3 DNA reads as TGTGCCAGCATGTCCTCTCAGGGGAACACTGAAGCTTTCTTT.

In regard to this clone: At the DNA level, this CDR3 is encoded by other sequences in the same sample as well. The V and J genes are TRBV9 and TRBJ1-1; D unclear. This CDR3 comprises 14 residues. Germline CDR1 is SGDLS and CDR2 is YYNGEE. The V gene lost 1 base and the J gene lost 0 bases, with 7 bases spanning the gap. DNA of the CDR3: TGTGCCAGCAGCGTAAGTTCCGTGAACACTGAAGCTTTCTTT. Its protein is CASSVSSVNTEAFF.

The chain recombines TRBV28 with TRBJ1-2; D remains ambiguous. The germline V gene encodes CDR1 MDHEN and CDR2 SYDVKM. The ends were cut back, 5 bases at V and 4 bases at J, with 11 bases in the middle. The length of the CDR3 is 13 residues. As DNA, the CDR3 is TGTGCCAGCAGTGCAGAGATTTTCTATGGCTACACCTTC. It codes for CASSAEIFYGYTF.

V usage is TRBV9 and J usage is TRBJ2-3; D possibly matches TRBD1 or TRBD2 (5 bases each). This CDR3 is 16 amino acids long. The germline V and J ends were trimmed by 4 bases and 6 bases, with 21 bases remaining between them. CDR1 and CDR2 from the germline V gene are SGDLS and YYNGEE. The CDR3 region is CASSPRTGTPQDTQYF. Written as DNA, the CDR3 is TGTGCCAGCAGCCCACGAACCGGGACCCCTCAGGATACGCAGTATTTT. Full variable domain (missing parts from reference TRBV9 and TRBJ2-3): DSGVTQTPKHLITATGQRVTLRCSPRSGDLSVYWYQQSLDQGLQFLIQYYNGEERAKGNILERFSAQQFPDLHSELNLSSLELGDSALYFCASSPRTGTPQDTQYFGPGTRLTVL.

The genes are TRBV27 and TRBJ2-5; 9 bases are a match to TRBD1. This CDR3 has 14 residues. Losses at the gene ends were 3 bases for V and 6 bases for J; bases not matched to a gene: 5. Per the germline V gene, CDR1 is MNHEY and CDR2 is SMNVEV (reference sequence). CDR3: CASSLDRGMQTQYF. CDR3 bases: TGTGCCAGCAGTTTGGACAGGGGAATGCAGACCCAGTACTTC.

The chain links TRBV28 to TRBJ1-4, with 10 bases that match TRBD1. Per the germline V gene, CDR1 is MDHEN and CDR2 is SYDVKM. CDR3 size: 15 residues. V shed 2 bases, J shed 7 bases, and the junction held 4 bases outside the gene matches. The CDR3 coding sequence is TGTGCCAGCAGTTTAGACAGGGGGCGAGGTGAAAAACTGTTTTTT. This encodes CASSLDRGRGEKLFF.

The chain couples TRBV19 to TRBJ2-1, with TRBD2 identical over 11 bases. Trimming at V came to 3 bases and at J to 8 bases, leaving 6 bases not matched to a gene. Germline V lookup: CDR1 LNHDA, CDR2 SQIVND (reference sequence). This CDR3 contains 15 residues. In nucleotides, the CDR3 is TGTGCCAGTAGTATTATTAGCGGGAGGGCTCATGAGCAGTTCTTC. This codes for CASSIISGRAHEQFF.

As regards this clone: This specimen includes other DNA sequences encoding the same CDR3. The genes are TRBV18 and TRBJ2-7, with no clear D. Germline V lookup: CDR1 KGHSH, CDR2 LQKENI. Trimming shortened V by 2 bases and J by 1 base, and 6 bases separated the two germline ends. The length of the CDR3 is 13 residues. The CDR3 DNA reads as TGTGCCAGCTCACCATTACAGTCCTACGAGCAGTACTTC. Protein: CASSPLQSYEQYF.

This clone was seen once. The V gene is TRBV7-3, the J gene TRBJ2-3, with TRBD2 identical over 13 bases. This CDR3 is built from 20 residues. The V segment lost 5 bases and the J segment 2 bases; nucleotides outside the gene matches: 16. Germline loops: CDR1 SGHTA, CDR2 FQGTGA. CDR3 bases: TGTGCCAGCAGCGCATCGCGGACTAGCGGGAGCTTTACCCCCACAGATACGCAGTATTTT. It encodes CASSASRTSGSFTPTDTQYF.

This clone was observed a single time. J is TRBJ2-1 and V is TRBV7-3, with a tentative D call TRBD1 (5 bases). This CDR3 spans 14 amino acids. V was shortened by 5 bases and J by 6 bases, with 14 bases between the two germline ends. CDR1 and CDR2 from the germline V gene are SGHTA and FQGTGA. The CDR3 nucleotides are TGTGCCAGCAGCCGAAGACAGAACTTCAATGAGCAGTTCTTC. Its translation is CASSRRQNFNEQFF.

The V call is TRBV7-8, the J call TRBJ2-5; D remains unclear. CDR1 and CDR2 (germline): SGHVS, FQNEAQ. This CDR3 has 12 amino acids. Between the trimmed V and J ends, which lost 5 bases and 5 bases, there was a span of 9 bases. For the CDR3, the DNA is TGTGCCAGCAGCCTACCGGTCGAGACCCAGTACTTC. Its protein is CASSLPVETQYF.

The V and J genes are TRBV20-1 and TRBJ2-1; 7 bases align to TRBD2. Trimming removed 7 bases from V and 7 bases from J; junction bases left unmatched: 4. This CDR3 comprises 11 residues. Per germline, CDR1 DFQATT and CDR2 SNEGSKA (reference sequence). Written as DNA, the CDR3 is TGCAGTGTGGCGGGAGCTAATGAGCAGTTCTTC. Translated: CSVAGANEQFF.

The V call is TRBV11-3, the J call TRBJ2-5; D not resolved. This CDR3 spans 13 amino acids. Germline V gene sequence: CDR1 SGHNT, CDR2 YENEEA. V gave up 5 bases and J gave up 1 base, with 8 bases separating them. DNA for the CDR3: TGTGCCAGCAGCCGTCGGGTCCAAGAGACCCAGTACTTC. Translation gives CASSRRVQETQYF.